The clone carrying this T cell receptor (beta chain) has a handful of counts. The CDR3 has 13 amino acids. Germline V gives CDR1 MNHEY, CDR2 SVGEGT. V lost 5 bases, J lost 7 bases, and 11 bases lay in between. The sample is drawn from a study of T-cell reconstitution after alpha-beta-depleted transplantation in children. Molecular barcoding with unique molecular identifiers was used for the TCRbeta library. TCRdb passed the PCR reads through MiXCR, listing each CDR3 protein once. The sample carries more than 400,000 distinct CDR3 sequences, about an eighth recorded once. The sample in question was PBMCs, mostly from graft donor cells, obtained 180 days after TCRalphabeta/CD19-depleted stem cell transplant. The chain is built from TRBV6-2 or TRBV6-3 and TRBJ2-2; D is unresolved. The TCR sequence derives from a female patient between 2 and 15 years old who had a stem cell transplant for aplastic anemia, so the T cells may come from the graft donor. The CDR3 reads CASSHRAHGELFF. CDR3 DNA sequence: TGTGCCAGCAGTCACCGGGCGCACGGGGAGCTGTTTTTT.